This section outlines one TCR beta chain sequence together with its context. The data were obtained in a study of control samples from healthy donors and cancer patients. V was clipped by 6 bases and J by 5 bases; unmatched bases: 11. The CDR3 sequence is 15 residues long. CDR1 MDHEN and CDR2 SYDVKM come from the germline V gene. TCRdb's copy holds only in-frame clones and misses some; the assay was immunoSEQ multiplex PCR. The table has some 120,000 clones, about 94% seen once; the top ten hold 3.5% to 4%. The source is a man aged 25-40 years in good health. The chain links TRBV28 to TRBJ1-2; 8 positions match TRBD1. What was sequenced was blood. This chain's CDR3 is CASSFYRDRLYGYTF. Here the CDR3 DNA reads TGTGCCAGCAGCTTTTACCGGGACAGGCTGTATGGCTACACCTTC.